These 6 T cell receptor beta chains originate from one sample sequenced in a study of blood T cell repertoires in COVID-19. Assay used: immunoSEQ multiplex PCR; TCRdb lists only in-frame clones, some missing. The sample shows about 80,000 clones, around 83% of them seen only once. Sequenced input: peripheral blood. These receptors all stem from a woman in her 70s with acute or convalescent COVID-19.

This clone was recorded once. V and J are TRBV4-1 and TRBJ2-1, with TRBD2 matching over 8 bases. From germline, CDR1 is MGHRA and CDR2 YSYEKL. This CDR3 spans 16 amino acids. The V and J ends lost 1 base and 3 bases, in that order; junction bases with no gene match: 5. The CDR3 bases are TGCGCCAGCAGCCAAGTAGTGGCGGGAGGCTACAATGAGCAGTTCTTC. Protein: CASSQVVAGGYNEQFF.

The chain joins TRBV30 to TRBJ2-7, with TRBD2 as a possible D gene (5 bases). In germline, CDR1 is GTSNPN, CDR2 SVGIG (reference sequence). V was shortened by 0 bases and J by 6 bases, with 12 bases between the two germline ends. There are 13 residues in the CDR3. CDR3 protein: CAWSVGRDGEQYF. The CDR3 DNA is TGTGCCTGGAGTGTAGGGAGAGATGGCGAGCAGTACTTC.

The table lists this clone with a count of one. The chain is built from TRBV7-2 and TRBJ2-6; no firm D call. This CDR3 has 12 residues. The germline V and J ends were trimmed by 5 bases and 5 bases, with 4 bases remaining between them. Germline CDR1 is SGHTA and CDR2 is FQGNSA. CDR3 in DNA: TGTGCCAGCAGCCCCAGGGCCAACGTCCTGACTTTC. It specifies CASSPRANVLTF.

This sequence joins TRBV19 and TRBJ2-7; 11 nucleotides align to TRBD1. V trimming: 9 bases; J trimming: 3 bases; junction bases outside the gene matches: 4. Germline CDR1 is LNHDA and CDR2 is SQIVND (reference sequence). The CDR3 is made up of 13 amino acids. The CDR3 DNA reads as TGTGCCAGCGCCGGGACAGGGGGCTACGAGCAGTACTTC. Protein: CASAGTGGYEQYF.

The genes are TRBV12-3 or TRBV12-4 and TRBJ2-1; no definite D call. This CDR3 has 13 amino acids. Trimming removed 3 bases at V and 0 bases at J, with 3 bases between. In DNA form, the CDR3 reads TGTGCCAGCAGTTTGAGCTCCTACAATGAGCAGTTCTTC. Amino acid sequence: CASSLSSYNEQFF.

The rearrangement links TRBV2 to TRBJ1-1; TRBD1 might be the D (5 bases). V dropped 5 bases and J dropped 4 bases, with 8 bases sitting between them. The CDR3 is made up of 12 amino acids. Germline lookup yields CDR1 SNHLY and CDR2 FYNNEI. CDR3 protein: CASSQGSTEAFF. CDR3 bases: TGTGCCAGCAGTCAGGGATCCACTGAAGCTTTCTTT.